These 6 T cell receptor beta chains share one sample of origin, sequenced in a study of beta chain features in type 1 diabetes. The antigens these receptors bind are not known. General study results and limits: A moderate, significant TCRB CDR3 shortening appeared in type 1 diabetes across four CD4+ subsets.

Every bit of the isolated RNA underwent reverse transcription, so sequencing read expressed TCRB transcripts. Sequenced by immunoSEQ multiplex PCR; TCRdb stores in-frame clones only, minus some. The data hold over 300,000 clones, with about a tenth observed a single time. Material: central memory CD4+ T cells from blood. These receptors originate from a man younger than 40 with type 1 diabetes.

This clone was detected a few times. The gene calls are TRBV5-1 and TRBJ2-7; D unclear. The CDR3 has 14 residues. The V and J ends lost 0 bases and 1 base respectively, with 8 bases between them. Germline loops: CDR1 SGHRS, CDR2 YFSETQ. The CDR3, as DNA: TGCGCCAGCAGCTTGGCAATAGCATCCTACGAGCAGTACTTC. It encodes CASSLAIASYEQYF.

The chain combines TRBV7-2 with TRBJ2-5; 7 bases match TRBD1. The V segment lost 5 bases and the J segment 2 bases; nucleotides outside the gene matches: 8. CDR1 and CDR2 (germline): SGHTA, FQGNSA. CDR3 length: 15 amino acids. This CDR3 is CASSPGTALQETQYF. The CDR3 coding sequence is TGTGCCAGCAGCCCCGGGACAGCGTTGCAAGAGACCCAGTACTTC.

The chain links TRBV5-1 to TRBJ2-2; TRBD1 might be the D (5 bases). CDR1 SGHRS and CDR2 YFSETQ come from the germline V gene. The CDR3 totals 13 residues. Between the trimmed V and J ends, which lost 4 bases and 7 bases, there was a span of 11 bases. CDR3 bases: TGCGCCAGCAGCAGCGTGGGGCACGGGGAGCTGTTTTTT. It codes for CASSSVGHGELFF.

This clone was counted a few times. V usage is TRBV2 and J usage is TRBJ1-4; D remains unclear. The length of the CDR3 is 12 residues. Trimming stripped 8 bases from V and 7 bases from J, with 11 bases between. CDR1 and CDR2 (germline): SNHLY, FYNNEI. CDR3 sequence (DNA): TGTGCCAGCGGGATTAACCGTGAAAAACTGTTTTTT. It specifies CASGINREKLFF.

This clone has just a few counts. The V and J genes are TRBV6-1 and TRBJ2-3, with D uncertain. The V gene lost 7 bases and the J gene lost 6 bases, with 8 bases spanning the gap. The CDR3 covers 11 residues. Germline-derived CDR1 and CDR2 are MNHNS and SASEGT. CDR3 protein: CASTIGDTQYF. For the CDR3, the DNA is TGTGCCAGCACAATAGGTGATACGCAGTATTTT.

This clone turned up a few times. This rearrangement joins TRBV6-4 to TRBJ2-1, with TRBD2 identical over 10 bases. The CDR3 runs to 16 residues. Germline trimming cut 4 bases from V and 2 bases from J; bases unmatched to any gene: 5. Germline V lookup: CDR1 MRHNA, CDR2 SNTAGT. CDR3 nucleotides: TGTGCCAGCAGTGTCTCAGCGGGGGGGACCTACAATGAGCAGTTCTTC. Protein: CASSVSAGGTYNEQFF.